These T cell receptor beta chains were read from a single sample in a study of T-cell memory formation after mild COVID-19. One entry per CDR3 protein results from TCRdb running MiXCR on the 5' RACE reads. This sample has 210,000 or so distinct CDR3 sequences, with around 26% found just once. Sequencing used PBMCs or a T cell subset sorted from them (not recorded which). The receptors here all came from an adult woman who had mild COVID-19 (a few samples of this study predate the infection). Cell type and time point are not known. Each CDR3 is given with its conserved first and last residue. The D gene is left open where the match is weak. The listing skips clone size in some rows; elsewhere it reads once, few, many or a size class.

CDR3 protein: CASSQVVGLNTEAFF; CDR3 DNA: TGTGCCAGCAGCCAAGTTGTGGGTTTGAACACTGAAGCTTTCTTT; CDR3 length: 15; V gene: TRBV4-2; D gene: .; J gene: TRBJ1-1; clone size: .
CDR3 protein: CASSFPGWTTSRTGPGDTEAFF; CDR3 DNA: TGTGCCAGCAGCTTCCCAGGGTGGACAACCTCTCGAACGGGCCCGGGGGACACTGAAGCTTTCTTT; CDR3 length: 22; V gene: TRBV5-6; D gene: .; J gene: TRBJ1-1; clone size: .
CDR3 protein: CASSYGQGPTPGTQYF; CDR3 DNA: TGTGCCAGCAGTTACGGACAGGGGCCAACCCCCGGTACGCAGTATTTT; CDR3 length: 16; V gene: TRBV2; D gene: TRBD1; J gene: TRBJ2-3; clone size: .
CDR3 protein: CSATGQGGHEQYF; CDR3 DNA: TGCAGTGCTACGGGACAGGGTGGCCACGAGCAGTACTTC; CDR3 length: 13; V gene: TRBV20-1; D gene: TRBD1; J gene: TRBJ2-7; clone size: .
CDR3 protein: CASNEREAGELFF; CDR3 DNA: TGTGCCAGCAACGAACGCGAGGCCGGGGAGCTGTTTTTT; CDR3 length: 13; V gene: TRBV28; D gene: .; J gene: TRBJ2-2; clone size: .
CDR3 protein: CATSGGLVVETQYF; CDR3 DNA: TGTGCCACCAGTGGTGGACTAGTGGTAGAGACCCAGTACTTC; CDR3 length: 14; V gene: TRBV24-1; D gene: TRBD2; J gene: TRBJ2-5; clone size: .
CDR3 protein: CASSPWDLAETQYF; CDR3 DNA: TGTGCCAGCAGCCCTTGGGACCTCGCAGAGACCCAGTACTTC; CDR3 length: 14; V gene: TRBV7-2; D gene: .; J gene: TRBJ2-5; clone size: few
CDR3 protein: CSAKRAGVLYEQYF; CDR3 DNA: TGCAGTGCTAAAAGAGCGGGAGTGCTTTACGAGCAGTACTTC; CDR3 length: 14; V gene: TRBV20-1; D gene: TRBD2; J gene: TRBJ2-7; clone size: few
CDR3 protein: CASSSKRGGRNEQFF; CDR3 DNA: TGCGCCAGCAGCTCAAAGCGGGGGGGCAGAAATGAGCAGTTCTTC; CDR3 length: 15; V gene: TRBV5-1; D gene: TRBD2; J gene: TRBJ2-1; clone size: few
CDR3 protein: CASSMVFDRLSYEQYF; CDR3 DNA: TGTGCCAGTAGTATGGTGTTCGACAGGCTCTCCTACGAGCAGTACTTC; CDR3 length: 16; V gene: TRBV19; D gene: .; J gene: TRBJ2-7; clone size: .
CDR3 protein: CASSLGTSGELYEQYF; CDR3 DNA: TGTGCCAGCAGCTTAGGGACTAGCGGGGAACTTTACGAGCAGTACTTC; CDR3 length: 16; V gene: TRBV7-6; D gene: TRBD2; J gene: TRBJ2-7; clone size: few
CDR3 protein: CATSDLRAGGTGELFF; CDR3 DNA: TGTGCCACCAGTGATCTCCGGGCAGGCGGGACCGGGGAGCTGTTTTTT; CDR3 length: 16; V gene: TRBV24-1; D gene: .; J gene: TRBJ2-2; clone size: .
CDR3 protein: CASSLEPTGRSYNEQFF; CDR3 DNA: TGTGCCAGCAGCTTAGAGCCGACAGGACGCTCCTACAATGAGCAGTTCTTC; CDR3 length: 17; V gene: TRBV7-9; D gene: .; J gene: TRBJ2-1; clone size: .
CDR3 protein: CASSPDLGGQGYYEQYF; CDR3 DNA: TGTGCCAGCAGCCCGGACCTCGGGGGACAGGGGTACTACGAGCAGTACTTC; CDR3 length: 17; V gene: TRBV7-6; D gene: TRBD1; J gene: TRBJ2-7; clone size: few
CDR3 protein: CASSQDKGDGNEQFF; CDR3 DNA: TGCGCCAGCAGCCAAGACAAGGGGGATGGCAATGAGCAGTTCTTC; CDR3 length: 15; V gene: TRBV4-3; D gene: .; J gene: TRBJ2-1; clone size: few
CDR3 protein: CSVARPSYNEQFF; CDR3 DNA: TGCAGCGTTGCGAGGCCCTCCTACAATGAGCAGTTCTTC; CDR3 length: 13; V gene: TRBV29-1; D gene: .; J gene: TRBJ2-1; clone size: .
CDR3 protein: CASSYSDQPQHF; CDR3 DNA: TGTGCCAGCAGTTACTCCGATCAGCCCCAGCATTTT; CDR3 length: 12; V gene: TRBV6-2/TRBV6-3; D gene: .; J gene: TRBJ1-5; clone size: .
CDR3 protein: CASSYPGAFGTEAFF; CDR3 DNA: TGTGCCAGCAGCTATCCCGGGGCGTTCGGCACTGAAGCTTTCTTT; CDR3 length: 15; V gene: TRBV7-9; D gene: .; J gene: TRBJ1-1; clone size: .
CDR3 protein: CSASDRGLSYEQYF; CDR3 DNA: TGCAGTGCTAGTGACAGGGGGCTGTCCTACGAGCAGTACTTC; CDR3 length: 14; V gene: TRBV20-1; D gene: TRBD1; J gene: TRBJ2-7; clone size: .
CDR3 protein: CASSRLAESTDTQYF; CDR3 DNA: TGTGCCAGCAGCAGACTAGCGGAAAGCACAGATACGCAGTATTTT; CDR3 length: 15; V gene: TRBV7-9; D gene: TRBD2; J gene: TRBJ2-3; clone size: few
CDR3 protein: CAVGEGYEQYF; CDR3 DNA: TGTGCCGTTGGGGAGGGATACGAGCAGTACTTC; CDR3 length: 11; V gene: TRBV7-7; D gene: TRBD2; J gene: TRBJ2-7; clone size: .
CDR3 protein: CASSRGQGVVTDTQYF; CDR3 DNA: TGCGCCAGCAGCCGGGGACAGGGGGTGGTCACAGATACGCAGTATTTT; CDR3 length: 16; V gene: TRBV4-3; D gene: TRBD1; J gene: TRBJ2-3; clone size: many
CDR3 protein: CASSTGQGGTYEQYF; CDR3 DNA: TGCGCCAGCAGCACGGGACAGGGAGGAACCTACGAGCAGTACTTC; CDR3 length: 15; V gene: TRBV5-1; D gene: TRBD1; J gene: TRBJ2-7; clone size: .
CDR3 protein: CASSPKQGKAVNEQFF; CDR3 DNA: TGTGCCAGCTCACCGAAACAGGGGAAGGCGGTCAATGAGCAGTTCTTC; CDR3 length: 16; V gene: TRBV18; D gene: TRBD1; J gene: TRBJ2-1; clone size: few
CDR3 protein: CASSIGLSSIREQFF; CDR3 DNA: TGTGCCAGCAGTATCGGACTATCCTCGATACGGGAGCAGTTCTTC; CDR3 length: 15; V gene: TRBV27; D gene: .; J gene: TRBJ2-1; clone size: .
CDR3 protein: CASINVNGRDNEQFF; CDR3 DNA: TGTGCCAGCATCAATGTCAACGGGAGGGACAATGAGCAGTTCTTC; CDR3 length: 15; V gene: TRBV6-1; D gene: TRBD2; J gene: TRBJ2-1; clone size: .
CDR3 protein: CASSQEGTVNYGYTF; CDR3 DNA: TGCGCCAGCAGCCAAGAGGGGACTGTTAACTATGGCTACACCTTC; CDR3 length: 15; V gene: TRBV4-1; D gene: .; J gene: TRBJ1-2; clone size: few
CDR3 protein: CASSSDEQTTDTQYF; CDR3 DNA: TGTGCCAGCAGCTCCGATGAACAGACCACAGATACGCAGTATTTT; CDR3 length: 15; V gene: TRBV11-2; D gene: .; J gene: TRBJ2-3; clone size: .
CDR3 protein: CASSQGQAFNYGYTF; CDR3 DNA: TGTGCCAGCAGTCAGGGACAGGCCTTTAACTATGGCTACACCTTC; CDR3 length: 15; V gene: TRBV12-3/TRBV12-4; D gene: TRBD1; J gene: TRBJ1-2; clone size: .
CDR3 protein: CASSQPDLGRYEQYF; CDR3 DNA: TGCGCCAGCAGCCAGCCTGATTTGGGGCGCTACGAGCAGTACTTC; CDR3 length: 15; V gene: TRBV5-1; D gene: .; J gene: TRBJ2-7; clone size: few
CDR3 protein: CASSPGQLLSYNEQFF; CDR3 DNA: TGCGCCAGCAGCCCGGGACAGCTCCTATCCTACAATGAGCAGTTCTTC; CDR3 length: 16; V gene: TRBV4-1; D gene: TRBD1; J gene: TRBJ2-1; clone size: .
CDR3 protein: CSASALAGGRETQYF; CDR3 DNA: TGCAGTGCTAGCGCTCTAGCGGGAGGGAGAGAGACCCAGTACTTC; CDR3 length: 15; V gene: TRBV20-1; D gene: TRBD2; J gene: TRBJ2-5; clone size: few
CDR3 protein: CASRSIRDYNEQFF; CDR3 DNA: TGTGCCAGCAGATCGATCCGGGACTACAATGAGCAGTTCTTC; CDR3 length: 14; V gene: TRBV7-9; D gene: .; J gene: TRBJ2-1; clone size: .
CDR3 protein: CASHETQNEQFF; CDR3 DNA: TGTGCCAGCCATGAAACCCAGAATGAGCAGTTCTTC; CDR3 length: 12; V gene: TRBV5-1; D gene: .; J gene: TRBJ2-1; clone size: .
CDR3 protein: CATSDLTGWGNEQFF; CDR3 DNA: TGTGCCACCAGTGATTTGACAGGGTGGGGTAATGAGCAGTTCTTC; CDR3 length: 15; V gene: TRBV24-1; D gene: .; J gene: TRBJ2-1; clone size: .
CDR3 protein: CASSSRLAGGYRYEQFF; CDR3 DNA: TGTGCCAGCAGCTCCCGGCTAGCGGGGGGGTATAGATATGAGCAGTTCTTC; CDR3 length: 17; V gene: TRBV7-8; D gene: TRBD2; J gene: TRBJ2-1; clone size: once
CDR3 protein: CASSTSGRDQETQYF; CDR3 DNA: TGTGCCAGCAGCACTAGCGGGAGGGACCAAGAGACCCAGTACTTC; CDR3 length: 15; V gene: TRBV7-9; D gene: TRBD2; J gene: TRBJ2-5; clone size: .
CDR3 protein: CASSQDRPSSYEQYF; CDR3 DNA: TGCGCCAGCAGCCAAGATCGGCCCTCTTCCTACGAGCAGTACTTC; CDR3 length: 15; V gene: TRBV4-3; D gene: .; J gene: TRBJ2-7; clone size: .
CDR3 protein: CASARRNKNTEAFF; CDR3 DNA: TGTGCCAGCGCCAGGCGAAACAAGAACACTGAAGCTTTCTTT; CDR3 length: 14; V gene: TRBV12-3/TRBV12-4; D gene: .; J gene: TRBJ1-1; clone size: few
CDR3 protein: CSARAITDTQYF; CDR3 DNA: TGCAGTGCTAGAGCCATTACAGATACGCAGTATTTT; CDR3 length: 12; V gene: TRBV20-1; D gene: .; J gene: TRBJ2-3; clone size: .
CDR3 protein: CASTQGQGHGTQYF; CDR3 DNA: TGTGCCAGCACGCAGGGACAGGGACATGGGACCCAGTACTTC; CDR3 length: 14; V gene: TRBV6-2/TRBV6-3; D gene: TRBD1; J gene: TRBJ2-5; clone size: .
CDR3 protein: CASSLAGEYEQYF; CDR3 DNA: TGTGCCAGCAGCTTGGCCGGCGAGTACGAGCAGTACTTC; CDR3 length: 13; V gene: TRBV5-6; D gene: .; J gene: TRBJ2-7; clone size: .
CDR3 protein: CSARVNYGYTF; CDR3 DNA: TGCAGTGCTAGAGTTAACTATGGCTACACCTTC; CDR3 length: 11; V gene: TRBV20-1; D gene: .; J gene: TRBJ1-2; clone size: few
CDR3 protein: CASSLSARSYEQYF; CDR3 DNA: TGTGCCAGCAGCTTAAGTGCTAGGAGCTACGAGCAGTACTTC; CDR3 length: 14; V gene: TRBV7-2; D gene: .; J gene: TRBJ2-7; clone size: .
CDR3 protein: CASSPGGGWTDTQYF; CDR3 DNA: TGTGCCAGTAGCCCTGGCGGGGGGTGGACAGATACGCAGTATTTT; CDR3 length: 15; V gene: TRBV19; D gene: TRBD2; J gene: TRBJ2-3; clone size: .
CDR3 protein: CASSPYGEGGYTF; CDR3 DNA: TGTGCCAGCTCACCATACGGGGAGGGAGGCTACACCTTC; CDR3 length: 13; V gene: TRBV18; D gene: .; J gene: TRBJ1-2; clone size: few
CDR3 protein: CASSWRGEERRGTEAFF; CDR3 DNA: TGCGCCAGCAGCTGGAGGGGAGAGGAACGCCGAGGGACTGAAGCTTTCTTT; CDR3 length: 17; V gene: TRBV5-1; D gene: .; J gene: TRBJ1-1; clone size: .
CDR3 protein: CASSPPAGGYTEAFF; CDR3 DNA: TGTGCCAGCTCACCACCGGCAGGGGGTTACACTGAAGCTTTCTTT; CDR3 length: 15; V gene: TRBV18; D gene: TRBD1; J gene: TRBJ1-1; clone size: few
CDR3 protein: CASSQTDRGRQPQHF; CDR3 DNA: TGTGCCAGCAGCCAAACTGACAGGGGAAGACAGCCCCAGCATTTT; CDR3 length: 15; V gene: TRBV4-2; D gene: TRBD1; J gene: TRBJ1-5; clone size: many
CDR3 protein: CAIRGDRGRGEQFF; CDR3 DNA: TGTGCCATCAGGGGGGACAGGGGGCGAGGTGAGCAGTTCTTC; CDR3 length: 14; V gene: TRBV10-3; D gene: TRBD1; J gene: TRBJ2-1; clone size: .
CDR3 protein: CASSQGVAETQYF; CDR3 DNA: TGTGCCAGCAGCCAAGGAGTAGCGGAGACCCAGTACTTC; CDR3 length: 13; V gene: TRBV3-1; D gene: .; J gene: TRBJ2-5; clone size: .
CDR3 protein: CAGQKGPNQPQHF; CDR3 DNA: TGTGCCGGCCAGAAAGGACCCAATCAGCCCCAGCATTTT; CDR3 length: 13; V gene: TRBV6-6; D gene: .; J gene: TRBJ1-5; clone size: .